This T cell receptor (beta chain) was profiled in a study of blood T cell repertoires in COVID-19. About the research overall: Samples taken during acute and convalescent COVID-19 were collected in the United States, Italy and Spain.

Generated by immunoSEQ multiplex PCR, the TCRdb table keeps only in-frame clones and is missing some. Of roughly 170,000 clones listed, 79% were seen once; the top ten hold 8% to 8.5%. Seattle participants joined during active infection and were tracked over time. The clonotype was recovered from a woman aged 55-70 years with COVID-19, enrolled during active disease. Sequenced input: peripheral blood.

The DNA for the CDR3 is TGTGCCAGCAGCCTGGGACAGGGAAATTCACCCCTCCACTTT. It encodes CASSLGQGNSPLHF. V and J are TRBV6-5 and TRBJ1-6; 9 positions match TRBD1. The CDR3 covers 14 residues. After removal of 6 bases from V and 7 bases from J, the junction contained 4 bases not matched to a gene. Germline values: CDR1 MNHEY, CDR2 SVGAGI.